A single sample gave rise to the 26 T cell receptor beta chains below, sequenced in a study of cytomegalovirus exposure and HLA in healthy donors. Researchers ran the PCR with 60 Vbeta and 13 Jbeta primers. Sequencing used immunoSEQ multiplex PCR; TCRdb keeps in-frame clones, though not all of them. The sample gives 160,000 or so clones, over 75% of which show up once; 4.3% is in the top ten. Material: PBMCs. These receptors were obtained from a middle-aged man in good health and CMV-seronegative.

The rearrangement links TRBV13 to TRBJ2-7, with TRBD1 identical over 7 bases. Trimming at V came to 0 bases and at J to 3 bases, leaving 8 bases not matched to a gene. Per germline, CDR1 PRHDT and CDR2 FYEKMQ (reference sequence). The CDR3 extends over 16 amino acids. Here the CDR3 reads CASSLGRAGGYYEQYF. DNA for the CDR3: TGTGCCAGCAGCTTAGGTCGGGCAGGGGGTTACTACGAGCAGTACTTC.

The genes are TRBV2 and TRBJ1-1; TRBD1 matches at 8 bases. There are 14 residues in the CDR3. The ends lost 4 bases at V and 5 bases at J; junction bases unmatched: 6. Germline V gives CDR1 SNHLY, CDR2 FYNNEI. The CDR3 reads CASSVDRGGTEAFF. The CDR3 DNA is TGTGCCAGCAGTGTCGACAGGGGAGGGACTGAAGCTTTCTTT.

In its sample, this clone was seen a few times. The chain carries TRBV4-2 and TRBJ1-5, with 7 bases aligning to TRBD1. The CDR3 length is 14 residues. The V and J ends lost 3 bases and 7 bases, in that order; junction bases with no gene match: 6. CDR1 and CDR2 (germline): LGHNA, YNFKEQ. The CDR3: CASSQIGTDQPQHF. The CDR3 DNA follows: TGTGCCAGCAGCCAGATTGGGACAGACCAGCCCCAGCATTTT.

This chain joins TRBV10-3 and TRBJ2-3; D is perhaps TRBD2 (7 bases). The V end was cut by 2 bases, the J end by 0 bases, with 15 bases between. The germline gives CDR1 ENHRY, CDR2 SYGVKD. There are 17 residues in the CDR3. The CDR3 loop reads CAISENGGGLSTDTQYF. DNA for the CDR3: TGTGCCATCAGTGAGAATGGGGGGGGCCTTAGCACAGATACGCAGTATTTT.

This clone was recorded a few times. The gene calls are TRBV2 and TRBJ1-5, with 7 positions matching TRBD1. Trimming removed 8 bases from V and 1 base from J; junction bases left unmatched: 2. Germline assignment: CDR1 SNHLY and CDR2 FYNNEI. CDR3 length: 13 amino acids. CDR3 nucleotides: TGTGCCAGCGACAGGGACAGCAATCAGCCCCAGCATTTT. The encoded protein is CASDRDSNQPQHF. Based on the CDR3 plus reference TRBV2 and TRBJ1-5, the full variable domain is EPEVTQTPSHQVTQMGQEVILRCVPISNHLYFYWYRQILGQKVEFLVSFYNNEISEKSEIFDDQFSVERPDGSNFTLKIRSTKLEDSAMYFCASDRDSNQPQHFGDGTRLSIL.

This rearrangement joins TRBV9 to TRBJ1-5, with TRBD1 matching 7 bases. The junction had 4 bases not matched to a gene; V was cut back by 4 bases and J by 6 bases. This CDR3 spans 13 amino acids. From germline, CDR1 is SGDLS and CDR2 YYNGEE. CDR3 DNA: TGTGCCAGCAGCATGACAGGGATTCAGCCCCAGCATTTT. Its translation is CASSMTGIQPQHF. The full variable domain, rest sourced from reference TRBV9 and TRBJ1-5, is DSGVTQTPKHLITATGQRVTLRCSPRSGDLSVYWYQQSLDQGLQFLIQYYNGEERAKGNILERFSAQQFPDLHSELNLSSLELGDSALYFCASSMTGIQPQHFGDGTRLSIL.

V gene TRBV19 combines with J gene TRBJ1-4, with D uncertain. Germline CDR1 and CDR2: LNHDA and SQIVND (reference sequence). V was clipped by 7 bases and J by 7 bases, with 13 bases between them. The CDR3 loop spans 13 amino acids. CDR3 bases: TGTGCCAGTACTTCCTGGGCTGGTGAAAAACTGTTTTTT. Encoded protein: CASTSWAGEKLFF. Filled out from reference TRBV19 and TRBJ1-4, the complete variable domain reads DGGITQSPKYLFRKEGQNVTLSCEQNLNHDAMYWYRQDPGQGLRLIYYSQIVNDFQKGDIAEGYSVSREKKESFPLTVTSAQKNPTAFYLCASTSWAGEKLFFGSGTQLSVL.

This chain links TRBV7-2 with TRBJ2-2; 10 nucleotides line up with TRBD2. There are 19 residues in the CDR3. With V trimmed by 5 bases and J by 6 bases, 18 bases remained unmatched. The V gene's germline CDR1 is SGHTA and CDR2 FQGNSA. CDR3 amino acids: CASSETGVAGGGSAGELFF. CDR3 coding DNA: TGTGCCAGCAGCGAAACAGGGGTAGCGGGGGGCGGGTCCGCCGGGGAGCTGTTTTTT.

The rearrangement joins TRBV28 to TRBJ1-3, with no clear D. V lost 6 bases, J lost 0 bases, and 21 bases lay in between. The CDR3 spans 18 residues. Germline V gene sequence: CDR1 MDHEN, CDR2 SYDVKM. CDR3 loop: CASSPKPGRGNSGNTIYF. For the CDR3, the DNA is TGTGCCAGCAGCCCCAAACCAGGACGGGGAAACTCTGGAAACACCATATATTTT.

This clone was recorded a few times. The chain has TRBV19 and TRBJ1-2; D gene ambiguous. Germline assignment: CDR1 LNHDA and CDR2 SQIVND (reference sequence). V was shortened by 4 bases and J by 7 bases, with 10 bases between the two germline ends. The CDR3 extends over 12 amino acids. This CDR3 reads CASSRQGSGYTF. CDR3 in DNA: TGTGCCAGTAGTAGACAAGGTAGTGGCTACACCTTC.

The rearrangement joins TRBV5-1 to TRBJ2-5; no firm D call. Trimming pared 0 bases from V and 1 base from J, leaving 19 bases between. Germline V gene sequence: CDR1 SGHRS, CDR2 YFSETQ. The CDR3 loop spans 18 amino acids. The CDR3 DNA is TGCGCCAGCAGCTTGGCCGATAGGTACAGCATCGGCCAAGAGACCCAGTACTTC. It specifies CASSLADRYSIGQETQYF. The variable domain in full, with the rest retrieved from reference TRBV5-1 and TRBJ2-5, is KAGVTQTPRYLIKTRGQQVTLSCSPISGHRSVSWYQQTPGQGLQFLFEYFSETQRNKGNFPGRFSGRQFSNSRSEMNVSTLELGDSALYLCASSLADRYSIGQETQYFGPGTRLLVL.

This chain uses TRBV6-5 with TRBJ2-3; no clear D. Germline-derived CDR1 and CDR2 are MNHEY and SVGAGI. V lost 2 bases and J lost 2, with 11 bases in between. The CDR3 totals 15 residues. The CDR3 nucleotides are TGTGCCAGCAGTTACCAAGGCAGGCCCACAGATACGCAGTATTTT. Protein: CASSYQGRPTDTQYF.

This chain connects TRBV27 to TRBJ2-2, with TRBD1 as a possible D gene (7 bases). The V end lost 11 bases, the J end lost 0 bases, and 19 bases lay between the germline ends. Germline loops: CDR1 MNHEY, CDR2 SMNVEV (reference sequence). This CDR3 comprises 16 residues. The CDR3 DNA sequence: TGTGCCGCCAGGGGGGATTTGGGAACGAACACCGGGGAGCTGTTTTTT. It specifies CAARGDLGTNTGELFF.

This clone was recorded a few times. V gene TRBV5-5 combines with J gene TRBJ2-2; TRBD1 matches at 8 bases. Unmatched junction bases numbered 13, after V lost 2 bases and J lost 1 base. The CDR3 loop spans 19 amino acids. Germline CDR1 is SGHKS and CDR2 is YYEKEE (reference sequence). CDR3 bases: TGTGCCAGCAGCTTACGGGACAGGAGAGTAATGGGGAACACCGGGGAGCTGTTTTTT. Its protein product is CASSLRDRRVMGNTGELFF. Using reference TRBV5-5 and TRBJ2-2 for the parts outside the CDR3, the full variable domain is DAGVTQSPTHLIKTRGQQVTLRCSPISGHKSVSWYQQVLGQGPQFIFQYYEKEERGRGNFPDRFSARQFPNYSSELNVNALLLGDSALYLCASSLRDRRVMGNTGELFFGEGSRLTVL.

The V and J genes are TRBV19 and TRBJ2-3; maybe TRBD2 (7 bases). The CDR3 runs 15 residues. CDR1 is LNHDA, CDR2 SQIVND, per germline (reference sequence). The V end was cut by 3 bases, the J end by 2 bases, with 12 bases between. DNA of the CDR3: TGTGCCAGTAGTATCTGGGCGGGGGCCACAGATACGCAGTATTTT. It is translated as CASSIWAGATDTQYF.

The gene calls are TRBV6-5 and TRBJ2-5; TRBD2 matches 10 bases. The CDR3 contains 14 residues. Per germline, CDR1 MNHEY and CDR2 SVGAGI. J was trimmed by 4 bases and V by 9 bases; bases with no gene match: 8. The CDR3 DNA sequence: TGTGCCAGGCCAAAGCGGGGGGGCCGAGAGACCCAGTACTTC. This gives the protein CARPKRGGRETQYF.

The chain joins TRBV4-1 to TRBJ2-7; a weak D match, TRBD1 (6 bases). The V gene's germline CDR1 is MGHRA and CDR2 YSYEKL. The CDR3 covers 13 residues. The V end was cut by 5 bases, the J end by 5 bases, with 13 bases between. CDR3 DNA sequence: TGCGCCAGCAGCGAAAGAACAGGGAACGAGCAGTACTTC. Its protein product is CASSERTGNEQYF.

This chain connects TRBV6-5 to TRBJ1-4, with 9 bases that match TRBD1. Germline V gene sequence: CDR1 MNHEY, CDR2 SVGAGI. This CDR3 is built from 16 residues. The trim removed 4 bases at V and 2 bases at J, leaving 5 bases unmatched. The chain's CDR3 is CASSFGTGFTNEKLFF. As DNA, the CDR3 is TGTGCCAGCAGTTTCGGGACAGGGTTTACTAATGAAAAACTGTTTTTT.

The rearrangement uses TRBV11-2 and TRBJ2-7; TRBD2 agrees at 7 bases. CDR1 SGHAT and CDR2 FQNNGV come from the germline V gene. The CDR3 extends over 16 amino acids. J gave up 0 bases and V 5 bases, and 10 bases lay outside the gene matches. In DNA form, the CDR3 reads TGTGCCAGCAGCCTTAATGCCGGGACTATCTCCTACGAGCAGTACTTC. Its translation is CASSLNAGTISYEQYF. Supplemented by reference TRBV11-2 and TRBJ2-7, the full variable domain reads EAGVAQSPRYKIIEKRQSVAFWCNPISGHATLYWYQQILGQGPKLLIQFQNNGVVDDSQLPKDRFSAERLKGVDSTLKIQPAKLEDSAVYLCASSLNAGTISYEQYFGPGTRLTVT.

The rearrangement links TRBV11-3 to TRBJ1-6, with D possibly TRBD1 on 6 matching bases. Germline V gene sequence: CDR1 SGHNT, CDR2 YENEEA. This CDR3 spans 13 amino acids. Trimming took 5 bases from V and 10 from J, leaving 12 bases between them. The CDR3, as DNA: TGTGCCAGCAGCCCAGGGGTAGGGTCACCCCTCCACTTT. Its translation: CASSPGVGSPLHF.

This sequence joins TRBV11-2 and TRBJ2-1, with D perhaps matching TRBD2 (7 bases). V was shortened by 6 bases and J by 4 bases, with 16 bases between the two germline ends. The CDR3 totals 15 residues. The germline V gene encodes CDR1 SGHAT and CDR2 FQNNGV. The CDR3 DNA follows: TGTGCCAGCAGACCTGGGGGGGGACATTACAATGAGCAGTTCTTC. Residues: CASRPGGGHYNEQFF.

This clone was observed a single time. This chain connects TRBV2 to TRBJ1-1, with D possibly being TRBD1 (6 bases). The CDR3 extends over 14 amino acids. Germline lookup yields CDR1 SNHLY and CDR2 FYNNEI. V lost 7 bases and J lost 4, with 16 bases in between. The DNA for the CDR3 is TGTGCCAGCATCGGGAGGACAGTTGGCACTGAAGCTTTCTTT. Translation: CASIGRTVGTEAFF.

This clone was picked up one time. The V call is TRBV7-8, the J call TRBJ2-7, with D perhaps matching TRBD1 (5 bases). CDR1 and CDR2 (germline): SGHVS, FQNEAQ. The CDR3 sequence is 13 residues long. V lost 5 bases and J lost 3, with 11 bases in between. This CDR3 reads CASSPGTGYEQYF. The CDR3 DNA is TGTGCCAGCAGCCCCGGTACAGGCTACGAGCAGTACTTC.

This sequence joins TRBV6-1 and TRBJ1-1; D gene uncertain. Between the trimmed V and J ends, which lost 1 base and 2 bases, there was a span of 5 bases. This CDR3 is 13 amino acids long. Germline V gives CDR1 MNHNS, CDR2 SASEGT. CDR3 coding DNA: TGTGCCAGCAGTGAAGTCCCTAACACTGAAGCTTTCTTT. Translating it yields CASSEVPNTEAFF.

This clone is a singleton in its sample. The chain carries TRBV5-1 and TRBJ2-1; no reliable D call. V gave up 2 bases and J gave up 10 bases, with 7 bases separating them. The germline V gene encodes CDR1 SGHRS and CDR2 YFSETQ. This CDR3 region has 11 residues. The DNA for the CDR3 is TGCGCCAGCAGCTTCCAACACGAGCAGTTCTTC. Translated: CASSFQHEQFF.

Worth noting for this clone: The identical CDR3 is also encoded by other nucleotide sequences in the sample. This chain joins TRBV6-1 and TRBJ1-2; 9 nucleotides line up with TRBD1. The ends lost 6 bases at V and 5 bases at J; junction bases unmatched: 7. Germline assignment: CDR1 MNHNS and CDR2 SASEGT. There are 14 residues in the CDR3. The CDR3, as DNA: TGTGCCAGCAGCCCGGGACAGGGTCTTTATGGCTACACCTTC. Amino acids: CASSPGQGLYGYTF.